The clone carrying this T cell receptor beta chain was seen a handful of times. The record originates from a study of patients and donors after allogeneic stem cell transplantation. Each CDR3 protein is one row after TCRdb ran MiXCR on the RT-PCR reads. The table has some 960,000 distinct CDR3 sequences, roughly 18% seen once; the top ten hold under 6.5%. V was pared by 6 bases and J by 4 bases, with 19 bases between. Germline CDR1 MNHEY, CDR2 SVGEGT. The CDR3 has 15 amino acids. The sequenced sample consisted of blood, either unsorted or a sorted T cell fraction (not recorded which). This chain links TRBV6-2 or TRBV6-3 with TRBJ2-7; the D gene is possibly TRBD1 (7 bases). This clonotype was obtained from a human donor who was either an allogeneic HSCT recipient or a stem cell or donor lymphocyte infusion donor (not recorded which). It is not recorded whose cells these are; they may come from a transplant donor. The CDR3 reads CASSRGTATFYEQYF. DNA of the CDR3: TGTGCCAGCAGCCGGGGGACAGCAACTTTTTACGAGCAGTACTTC.